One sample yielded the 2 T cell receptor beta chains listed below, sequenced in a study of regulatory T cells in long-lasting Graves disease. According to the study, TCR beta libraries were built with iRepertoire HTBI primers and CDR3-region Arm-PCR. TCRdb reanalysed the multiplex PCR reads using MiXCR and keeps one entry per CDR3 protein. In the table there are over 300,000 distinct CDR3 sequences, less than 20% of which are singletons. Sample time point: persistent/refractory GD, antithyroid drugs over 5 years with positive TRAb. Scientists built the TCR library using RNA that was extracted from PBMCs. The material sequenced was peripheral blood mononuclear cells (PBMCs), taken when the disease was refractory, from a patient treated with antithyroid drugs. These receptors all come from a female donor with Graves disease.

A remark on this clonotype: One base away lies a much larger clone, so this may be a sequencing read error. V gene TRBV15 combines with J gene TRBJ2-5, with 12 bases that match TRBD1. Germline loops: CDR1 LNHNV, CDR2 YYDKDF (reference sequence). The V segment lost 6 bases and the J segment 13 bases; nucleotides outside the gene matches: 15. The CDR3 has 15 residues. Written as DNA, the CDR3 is TGTGCCACCAGGGAACTGGGACAGGGGGCGAGGCCCCGGTACTTC. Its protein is CATRELGQGARPRYF.

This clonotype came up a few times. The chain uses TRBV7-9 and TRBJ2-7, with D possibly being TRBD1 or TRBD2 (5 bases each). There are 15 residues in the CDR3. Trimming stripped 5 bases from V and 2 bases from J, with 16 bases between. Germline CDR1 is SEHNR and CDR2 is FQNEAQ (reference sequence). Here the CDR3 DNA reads TGTGCCAGCAGCCCCGGGGCGGGTCCGACCTACGAGCAGTACTTC. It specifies CASSPGAGPTYEQYF. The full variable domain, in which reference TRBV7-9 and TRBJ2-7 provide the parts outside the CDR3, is DTGVSQNPRHKITKRGQNVTFRCDPISEHNRLYWYRQTLGQGPEFLTYFQNEAQLEKSRLLSDRFSAERPKGSFSTLEIQRTEQGDSAMYLCASSPGAGPTYEQYFGPGTRLTVT.